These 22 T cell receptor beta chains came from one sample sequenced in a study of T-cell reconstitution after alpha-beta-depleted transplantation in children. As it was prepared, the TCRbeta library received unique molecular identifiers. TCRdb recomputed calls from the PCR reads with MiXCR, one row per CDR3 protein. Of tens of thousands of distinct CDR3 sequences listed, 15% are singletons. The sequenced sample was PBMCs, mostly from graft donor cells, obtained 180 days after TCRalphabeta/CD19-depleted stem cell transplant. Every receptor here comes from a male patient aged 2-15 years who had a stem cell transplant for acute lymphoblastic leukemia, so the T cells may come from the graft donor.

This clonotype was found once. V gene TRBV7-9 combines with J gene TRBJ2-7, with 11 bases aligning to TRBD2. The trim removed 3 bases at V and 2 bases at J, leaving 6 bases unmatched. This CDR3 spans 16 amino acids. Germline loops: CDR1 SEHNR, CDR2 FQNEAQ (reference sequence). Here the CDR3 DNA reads TGTGCCAGCAGCTTTAGGGGGACTAGCGGCCCCTACGAGCAGTACTTC. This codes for CASSFRGTSGPYEQYF.

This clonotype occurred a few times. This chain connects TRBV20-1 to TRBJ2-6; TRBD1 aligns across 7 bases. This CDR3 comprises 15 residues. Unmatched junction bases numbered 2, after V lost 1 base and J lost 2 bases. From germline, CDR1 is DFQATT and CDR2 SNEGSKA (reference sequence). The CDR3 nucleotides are TGCAGTGCTAGAGTAACAGGGGCTGGGGCCAACGTCCTGACTTTC. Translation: CSARVTGAGANVLTF.

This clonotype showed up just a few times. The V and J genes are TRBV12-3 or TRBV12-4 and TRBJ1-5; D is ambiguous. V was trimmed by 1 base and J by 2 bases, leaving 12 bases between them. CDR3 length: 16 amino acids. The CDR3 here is CASSLVFWARNQPQHF. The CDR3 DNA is TGTGCCAGCAGTTTAGTTTTCTGGGCGCGCAATCAGCCCCAGCATTTT.

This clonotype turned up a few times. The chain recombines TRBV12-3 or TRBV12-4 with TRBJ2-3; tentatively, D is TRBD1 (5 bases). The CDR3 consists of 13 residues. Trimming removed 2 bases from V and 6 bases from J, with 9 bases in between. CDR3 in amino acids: CASSLRGFDTQYF. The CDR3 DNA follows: TGTGCCAGCAGTTTAAGGGGTTTCGATACGCAGTATTTT.

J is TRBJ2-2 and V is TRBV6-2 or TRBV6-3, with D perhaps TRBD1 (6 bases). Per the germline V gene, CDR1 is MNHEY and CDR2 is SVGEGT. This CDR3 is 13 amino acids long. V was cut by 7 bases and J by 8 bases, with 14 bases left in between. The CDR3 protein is CASNYQGRGELFF. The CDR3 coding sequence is TGTGCCAGCAACTACCAGGGGCGGGGGGAGCTGTTTTTT.

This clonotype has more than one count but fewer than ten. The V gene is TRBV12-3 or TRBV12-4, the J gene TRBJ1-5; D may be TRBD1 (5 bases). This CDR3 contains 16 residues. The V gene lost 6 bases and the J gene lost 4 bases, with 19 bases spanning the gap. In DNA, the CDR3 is TGTGCCAGCAGCTCCGAGGGGAGGACGGGGAATCAGCCCCAGCATTTT. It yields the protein CASSSEGRTGNQPQHF.

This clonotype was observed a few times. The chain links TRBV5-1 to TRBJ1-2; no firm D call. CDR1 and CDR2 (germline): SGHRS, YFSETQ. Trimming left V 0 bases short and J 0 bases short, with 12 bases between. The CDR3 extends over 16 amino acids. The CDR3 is CASSLDRREANYGYTF. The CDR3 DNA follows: TGCGCCAGCAGCTTGGATAGGAGGGAAGCTAACTATGGCTACACCTTC. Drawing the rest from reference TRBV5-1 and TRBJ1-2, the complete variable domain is KAGVTQTPRYLIKTRGQQVTLSCSPISGHRSVSWYQQTPGQGLQFLFEYFSETQRNKGNFPGRFSGRQFSNSRSEMNVSTLELGDSALYLCASSLDRREANYGYTFGSGTRLTVV.

The CDR3 spells CSARRGTALYEQYF. CDR3 coding DNA: TGCAGTGCTAGGAGGGGGACAGCCCTCTACGAGCAGTACTTC. The chain recombines TRBV20-1 with TRBJ2-7; 7 bases match TRBD1. J was trimmed by 3 bases and V by 3 bases; bases with no gene match: 8. CDR1 is DFQATT, CDR2 SNEGSKA, per germline (reference sequence). The CDR3 length is 14 residues.

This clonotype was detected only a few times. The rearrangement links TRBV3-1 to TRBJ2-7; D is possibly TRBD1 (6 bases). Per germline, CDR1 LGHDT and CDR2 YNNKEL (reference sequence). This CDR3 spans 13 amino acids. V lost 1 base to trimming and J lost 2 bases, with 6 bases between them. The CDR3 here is CASSQAGAYEQYF. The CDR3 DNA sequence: TGTGCCAGCAGCCAAGCAGGGGCCTACGAGCAGTACTTC.

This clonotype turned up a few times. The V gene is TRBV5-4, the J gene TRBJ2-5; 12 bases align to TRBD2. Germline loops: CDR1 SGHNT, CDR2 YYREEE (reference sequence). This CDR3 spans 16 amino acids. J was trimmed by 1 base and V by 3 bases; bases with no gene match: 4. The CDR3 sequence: CASSWTSGEGQETQYF. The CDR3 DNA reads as TGTGCCAGCAGCTGGACTAGCGGGGAGGGCCAAGAGACCCAGTACTTC.

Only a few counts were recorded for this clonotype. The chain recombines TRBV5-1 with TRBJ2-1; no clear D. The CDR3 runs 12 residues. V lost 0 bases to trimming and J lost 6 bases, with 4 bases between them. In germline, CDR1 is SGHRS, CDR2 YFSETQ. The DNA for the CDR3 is TGCGCCAGCAGCTTGGGTATCAATGAGCAGTTCTTC. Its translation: CASSLGINEQFF. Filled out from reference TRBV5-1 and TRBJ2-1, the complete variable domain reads KAGVTQTPRYLIKTRGQQVTLSCSPISGHRSVSWYQQTPGQGLQFLFEYFSETQRNKGNFPGRFSGRQFSNSRSEMNVSTLELGDSALYLCASSLGINEQFFGPGTRLTVL.

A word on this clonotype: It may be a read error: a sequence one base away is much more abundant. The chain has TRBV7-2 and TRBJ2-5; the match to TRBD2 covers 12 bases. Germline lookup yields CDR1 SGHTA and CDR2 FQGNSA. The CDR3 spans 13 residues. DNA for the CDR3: TGTGCCGCCACTAGCGGGAGGTGGGGGACCCAGCACTTC. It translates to CAATSGRWGTQHF.

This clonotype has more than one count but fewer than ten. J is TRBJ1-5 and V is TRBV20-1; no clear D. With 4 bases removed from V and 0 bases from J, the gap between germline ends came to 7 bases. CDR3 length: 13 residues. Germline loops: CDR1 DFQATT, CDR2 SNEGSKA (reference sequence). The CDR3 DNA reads TGCAGTGCTACTATTAGTAGCAATCAGCCCCAGCATTTT. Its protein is CSATISSNQPQHF.

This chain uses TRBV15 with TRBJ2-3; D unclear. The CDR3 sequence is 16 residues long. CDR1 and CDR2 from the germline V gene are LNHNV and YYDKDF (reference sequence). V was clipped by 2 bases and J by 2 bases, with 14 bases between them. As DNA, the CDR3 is TGTGCCACCAGCAGATTCGCAGGCGCCTCCACAGATACGCAGTATTTT. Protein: CATSRFAGASTDTQYF.

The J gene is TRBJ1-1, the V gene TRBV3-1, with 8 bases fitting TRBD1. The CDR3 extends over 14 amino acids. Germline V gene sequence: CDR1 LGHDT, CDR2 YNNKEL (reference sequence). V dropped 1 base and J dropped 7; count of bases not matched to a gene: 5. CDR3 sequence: CASSQGQGASEAFF. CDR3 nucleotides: TGTGCCAGCAGCCAAGGGCAGGGGGCGAGTGAAGCTTTCTTT.

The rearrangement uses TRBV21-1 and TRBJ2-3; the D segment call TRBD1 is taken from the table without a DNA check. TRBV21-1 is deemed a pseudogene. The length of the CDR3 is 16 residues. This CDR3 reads CASQIRAPTETDTQYF. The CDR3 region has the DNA TGTGCCAGTCAGATCCGGGCGCCCACTGAGACAGATACGCAGTATTTT.

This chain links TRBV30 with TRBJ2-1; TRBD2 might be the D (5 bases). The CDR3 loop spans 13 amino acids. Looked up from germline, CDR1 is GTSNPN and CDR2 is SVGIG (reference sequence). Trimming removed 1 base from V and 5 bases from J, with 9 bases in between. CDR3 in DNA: TGTGCCTGGAGTGGGACTGCCAACAATGAGCAGTTCTTC. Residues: CAWSGTANNEQFF.

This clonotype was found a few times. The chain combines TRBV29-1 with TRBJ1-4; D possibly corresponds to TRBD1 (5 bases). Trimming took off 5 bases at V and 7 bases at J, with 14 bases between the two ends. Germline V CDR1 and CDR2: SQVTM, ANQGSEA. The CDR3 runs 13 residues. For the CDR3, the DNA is TGCAGCGTTCGGCGAGGGGCGGGTGAAAAACTGTTTTTT. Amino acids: CSVRRGAGEKLFF. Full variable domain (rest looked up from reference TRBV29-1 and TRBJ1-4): SAVISQKPSRDICQRGTSLTIQCQVDSQVTMMFWYRQQPGQSLTLIATANQGSEATYESGFVIDKFPISRPNLTFSTLTVSNMSPEDSSIYLCSVRRGAGEKLFFGSGTQLSVL.

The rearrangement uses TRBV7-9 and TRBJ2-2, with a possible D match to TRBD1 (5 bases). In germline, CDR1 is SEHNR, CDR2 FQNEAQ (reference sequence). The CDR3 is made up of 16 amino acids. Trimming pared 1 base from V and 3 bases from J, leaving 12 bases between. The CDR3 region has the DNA TGTGCCAGCAGCTTAGGGGGCAGGACGCACACCGGGGAGCTGTTTTTT. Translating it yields CASSLGGRTHTGELFF. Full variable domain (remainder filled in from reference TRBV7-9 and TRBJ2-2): DTGVSQNPRHKITKRGQNVTFRCDPISEHNRLYWYRQTLGQGPEFLTYFQNEAQLEKSRLLSDRFSAERPKGSFSTLEIQRTEQGDSAMYLCASSLGGRTHTGELFFGEGSRLTVL.

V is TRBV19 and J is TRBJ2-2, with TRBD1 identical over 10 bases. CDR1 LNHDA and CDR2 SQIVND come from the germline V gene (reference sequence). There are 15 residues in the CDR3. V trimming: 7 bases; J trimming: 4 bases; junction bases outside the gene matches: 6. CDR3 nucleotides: TGTGCCAGTACCCCGGGACAGGGGTTCACCGGGGAGCTGTTTTTT. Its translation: CASTPGQGFTGELFF.

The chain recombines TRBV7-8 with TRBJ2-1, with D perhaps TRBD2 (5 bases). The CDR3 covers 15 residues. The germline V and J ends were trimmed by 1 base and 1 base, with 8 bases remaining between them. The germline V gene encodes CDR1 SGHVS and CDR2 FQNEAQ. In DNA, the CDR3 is TGTGCCAGCAGCTTAGTCGGGGAGTCCTACAATGAGCAGTTCTTC. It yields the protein CASSLVGESYNEQFF.

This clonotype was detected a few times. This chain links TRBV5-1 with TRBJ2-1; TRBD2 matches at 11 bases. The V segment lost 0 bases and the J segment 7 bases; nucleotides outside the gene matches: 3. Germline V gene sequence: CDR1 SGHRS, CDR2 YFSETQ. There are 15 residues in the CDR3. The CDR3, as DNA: TGCGCCAGCAGCTTGGGTAGCGGGGGGGCGAATGAGCAGTTCTTC. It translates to CASSLGSGGANEQFF.